A single sample is the source of the 27 T cell receptor beta chains below, sequenced in a study of blood T cell repertoires in COVID-19. Here immunoSEQ multiplex PCR was the method, and the copy in TCRdb shows in-frame clones only, minus some. The sample carries about 40,000 clones, approximately 91% recorded once. Sequencing input: peripheral blood. Receptors were obtained from a human donor in a cohort sampled during active COVID-19.

This clone was observed a few times. The chain joins TRBV19 to TRBJ2-2; TRBD1 matches 7 bases. Germline CDR1 LNHDA, CDR2 SQIVND (reference sequence). The CDR3 runs to 16 residues. With V trimmed by 3 bases and J by 6 bases, 10 bases remained unmatched. DNA for the CDR3: TGTGCCAGTAGTATCCATCAGACAGGGTCGGCCGGGGAGCTGTTTTTT. It specifies CASSIHQTGSAGELFF.

The chain carries TRBV5-6 and TRBJ2-3; TRBD1 matches 7 bases. V lost 3 bases and J lost 0; bases outside the gene matches: 13. This CDR3 spans 18 amino acids. Germline CDR1 and CDR2: SGHDT and YYEEEE. In DNA, the CDR3 is TGTGCCAGCAGCTCAGACCGGGACAGTGATGGGAGCACAGATACGCAGTATTTT. It encodes CASSSDRDSDGSTDTQYF.

This sequence joins TRBV20-1 and TRBJ2-7, with D tentatively TRBD2 (5 bases). CDR1 and CDR2 (germline): DFQATT, SNEGSKA (reference sequence). There are 14 residues in the CDR3. Trimming cost V 3 bases and J 2 bases, with 14 bases left between them. The CDR3 region is CSASNSGNTYEQYF. The CDR3 DNA sequence: TGCAGTGCTAGTAACTCGGGAAATACCTACGAGCAGTACTTC.

The chain joins TRBV18 to TRBJ2-2; 9 nucleotides align to TRBD2. There are 16 residues in the CDR3. The ends lost 3 bases at V and 0 bases at J; junction bases unmatched: 2. Germline CDR1 KGHSH, CDR2 LQKENI. In DNA form, the CDR3 reads TGTGCCAGCTCACCGGGACTAGCTACGAACACCGGGGAGCTGTTTTTT. It translates to CASSPGLATNTGELFF.

The rearrangement uses TRBV30 and TRBJ1-1, with unresolved D. Trimming cost V 4 bases and J 2 bases, with 8 bases left between them. CDR3 size: 12 residues. The germline V gene has CDR1 GTSNPN and CDR2 SVGIG (reference sequence). CDR3 in amino acids: CAWKWQNTEAFF. CDR3 in DNA: TGTGCCTGGAAGTGGCAAAACACTGAAGCTTTCTTT.

The chain couples TRBV29-1 to TRBJ2-7; no clear D. Germline V gene data show CDR1 as SQVTM and CDR2 as ANQGSEA. The CDR3 runs to 13 residues. V lost 5 bases to trimming and J lost 6 bases, with 17 bases between them. DNA for the CDR3: TGCAGCGTTATTTCTAGGTTAAGTAGCGAGCAGTACTTC. Amino acid sequence: CSVISRLSSEQYF.

This chain uses TRBV12-3 or TRBV12-4 with TRBJ2-2; D might be TRBD1 (6 bases). V gave up 4 bases and J gave up 6 bases, with 9 bases separating them. CDR3 length: 13 amino acids. The CDR3 loop reads CASSSTGPGELFF. CDR3 nucleotide sequence: TGTGCCAGCAGTTCGACAGGCCCCGGGGAGCTGTTTTTT.

A single count supports this clone. This chain uses TRBV5-1 with TRBJ2-5, with 10 bases lining up with TRBD1. The CDR3 is 15 amino acids. V lost 3 bases, J lost 3 bases, and 5 bases stayed unmatched. Germline loops: CDR1 SGHRS, CDR2 YFSETQ. CDR3 nucleotide sequence: TGCGCCAGCAGCTCATCCGGGACAGGGGAAGAGACCCAGTACTTC. Protein sequence: CASSSSGTGEETQYF.

The V and J genes are TRBV7-9 and TRBJ2-2, with a tentative D call TRBD1 (5 bases). With 5 bases removed from V and 1 base from J, the gap between germline ends came to 14 bases. CDR3 size: 16 residues. Germline V gene sequence: CDR1 SEHNR, CDR2 FQNEAQ (reference sequence). In DNA, the CDR3 is TGTGCCAGCAGCCTCAACCGAGACAGGAACACCGGGGAGCTGTTTTTT. It specifies CASSLNRDRNTGELFF.

The rearrangement uses TRBV18 and TRBJ2-2; D might be TRBD1 (6 bases). V was trimmed by 3 bases and J by 3 bases, leaving 11 bases between them. CDR3 length: 15 residues. Per germline, CDR1 KGHSH and CDR2 LQKENI. In DNA, the CDR3 is TGTGCCAGCTCACCGCAGGGGCCCCACACCGGGGAGCTGTTTTTT. Translation gives CASSPQGPHTGELFF.

This chain uses TRBV5-1 with TRBJ2-3; 7 positions agree with TRBD2. The CDR3 spans 17 residues. Germline V gene data show CDR1 as SGHRS and CDR2 as YFSETQ. V shed 0 bases and J 2 bases; nucleotides not matched to a gene: 9. The CDR3 spells CASSLALSSGDTDTQYF. CDR3 DNA sequence: TGCGCCAGCAGCTTGGCCTTGTCCAGCGGGGACACAGATACGCAGTATTTT.

The CDR3 sequence: CSVEDNRGTYEQYF. The DNA of the CDR3 is TGCAGCGTTGAAGATAATCGAGGAACCTACGAGCAGTACTTC. The V call is TRBV29-1, the J call TRBJ2-7; D is unresolved. This CDR3 is 14 amino acids long. The ends were cut back, 0 bases at V and 2 bases at J, with 11 bases in the middle. Looked up from germline, CDR1 is SQVTM and CDR2 is ANQGSEA.

The chain is built from TRBV19 and TRBJ1-1; D remains ambiguous. CDR3 size: 15 residues. The germline CDR1 and CDR2 sequences are LNHDA and SQIVND (reference sequence). DNA for the CDR3: TGTGCTACCTCGTGGAACAGCATCTTGAACACTGAAGCTTTCTTT. Translation: CATSWNSILNTEAFF.

The J gene is TRBJ1-2, the V gene TRBV9; TRBD1 matches at 11 bases. Per germline, CDR1 SGDLS and CDR2 YYNGEE. V lost 3 bases and J lost 1; bases outside the gene matches: 11. The CDR3 covers 18 residues. The DNA of the CDR3 is TGTGCCAGCAGCGAGGGTCGGGGGACAGGGGGATTTAACTATGGCTACACCTTC. As protein: CASSEGRGTGGFNYGYTF.

The V and J genes are TRBV2 and TRBJ1-5; D possibly corresponds to TRBD1 (5 bases). The V and J ends lost 0 bases and 9 bases respectively, with 15 bases between them. The CDR3 is 15 amino acids. Germline V gene sequence: CDR1 SNHLY, CDR2 FYNNEI. The CDR3 bases are TGTGCCAGCAGTGAAGCGCGAGGAGGCGGGGGGCCCCAGCATTTT. Its protein product is CASSEARGGGGPQHF.

The rearrangement joins TRBV24-1 to TRBJ2-1, with D perhaps matching TRBD1 (5 bases). Trimming cost V 4 bases and J 10 bases, with 16 bases left between them. Germline V CDR1 and CDR2: KGHDR, SFDVKD. CDR3 length equals 14 residues. CDR3 region: CATSDRETAWEQFF. CDR3 nucleotide sequence: TGTGCCACCAGTGACCGCGAGACAGCGTGGGAGCAGTTCTTC.

V is TRBV6-1 and J is TRBJ1-4; 8 bases are a match to TRBD1. The V and J ends lost 3 bases and 10 bases, in that order; junction bases with no gene match: 4. Germline V gene data show CDR1 as MNHNS and CDR2 as SASEGT. CDR3 length equals 13 residues. CDR3 in amino acids: CASSEDRVGKLFF. As DNA, the CDR3 is TGTGCCAGCAGTGAGGACAGGGTGGGAAAACTGTTTTTT.

This sequence joins TRBV19 and TRBJ2-1, with D perhaps TRBD2 (6 bases). Per the germline V gene, CDR1 is LNHDA and CDR2 is SQIVND (reference sequence). V lost 9 bases and J 0 bases, leaving 15 bases between the germline ends. This CDR3 has 15 residues. The CDR3 sequence: CASRTTRSSYNEQFF. The CDR3 nucleotides are TGTGCCAGCAGGACTACGCGGAGCTCCTACAATGAGCAGTTCTTC.

The chain couples TRBV7-6 to TRBJ2-5, with 9 bases identical to TRBD2. With V trimmed by 3 bases and J by 5 bases, 10 bases remained unmatched. This CDR3 region has 16 residues. Germline V gives CDR1 SGHVS, CDR2 FNYEAQ. CDR3 loop: CASSFRAGGPGETQYF. CDR3 nucleotides: TGTGCCAGCAGCTTTAGAGCGGGGGGACCCGGGGAGACCCAGTACTTC.

Written as DNA, the CDR3 is TGTGCCAGCAGGCGGGGGGAGACGCAGTTCTTC. Translation: CASRRGETQFF. The chain couples TRBV2 to TRBJ2-1, with 8 bases that match TRBD2. Germline CDR1 and CDR2: SNHLY and FYNNEI. This CDR3 has 11 amino acids. With 6 bases clipped from V and 12 bases from J, the junction kept 4 bases outside the gene matches.

The chain combines TRBV6-2 or TRBV6-3 with TRBJ1-6; D is perhaps TRBD1 (5 bases). The CDR3 consists of 15 residues. CDR1 MNHEY and CDR2 SVGEGT come from the germline V gene. V lost 5 bases and J 9 bases, leaving 17 bases between the germline ends. CDR3 protein: CASSRRDRVVSPLHF. For the CDR3, the DNA is TGTGCCAGCAGTAGACGAGACAGAGTTGTTTCACCCCTCCACTTT.

J is TRBJ2-3 and V is TRBV30, with D tentatively TRBD2 (7 bases). The CDR3 consists of 12 residues. V was shortened by 0 bases and J by 14 bases, with 15 bases between the two germline ends. CDR1 is GTSNPN and CDR2 is SVGIG in the germline V gene (reference sequence). Written as DNA, the CDR3 is TGTGCCTGGAGTGTGGGGGGGGCTACATGGTATTTT. Translated: CAWSVGGATWYF.

The chain recombines TRBV7-2 with TRBJ2-7; a weak D match, TRBD2 (6 bases). The CDR3 is 15 amino acids. Trimming stripped 5 bases from V and 3 bases from J, with 17 bases between. The germline V gene has CDR1 SGHTA and CDR2 FQGNSA. The CDR3 DNA is TGTGCCAGCAGCCAACCCTTTGGAGGGTTCTACGAGCAGTACTTC. It specifies CASSQPFGGFYEQYF.

V gene TRBV6-4 combines with J gene TRBJ1-1, with no clear D. This CDR3 region has 11 residues. Trimming took 0 bases from V and 7 from J, leaving 3 bases between them. Germline loops: CDR1 MRHNA, CDR2 SNTAGT. The CDR3 reads CASSDSLEAFF. The CDR3 region has the DNA TGTGCCAGCAGTGACTCCCTTGAAGCTTTCTTT.

This chain's CDR3 is CASSVAATYNEQFF. CDR3 bases: TGTGCCAGCAGTGTCGCGGCCACCTACAATGAGCAGTTCTTC. The gene calls are TRBV28 and TRBJ2-1; D remains unclear. The ends were cut back, 5 bases at V and 2 bases at J, with 10 bases in the middle. The CDR3 is made up of 14 amino acids. Germline V CDR1 and CDR2: MDHEN, SYDVKM.

This clone is categorized as medium-sized. V usage is TRBV3-1 (or the pseudogene TRBV3-2) and J usage is TRBJ1-6; 11 positions match TRBD1. The CDR3 runs to 14 residues. Per germline, CDR1 LGHDT and CDR2 YNNKEL (reference sequence). The ends lost 11 bases at V and 7 bases at J; junction bases unmatched: 7. CDR3 sequence reads: CASAGQGANSPLHF. For the CDR3, the DNA is TGTGCCTCCGCCGGACAGGGGGCGAATTCACCCCTCCACTTT.

This chain connects TRBV5-3 to TRBJ2-3; TRBD1 is a possible D gene (5 bases). TRBV5-3 falls under the ORF class, with uncertain function. V gave up 4 bases and J gave up 1 base, with 13 bases separating them. The CDR3 covers 15 residues. The CDR3 nucleotides are TGTGCCAGAAGCCCGGCCAGGGCAGGCACAGATACGCAGTATTTT. Translating it yields CARSPARAGTDTQYF.